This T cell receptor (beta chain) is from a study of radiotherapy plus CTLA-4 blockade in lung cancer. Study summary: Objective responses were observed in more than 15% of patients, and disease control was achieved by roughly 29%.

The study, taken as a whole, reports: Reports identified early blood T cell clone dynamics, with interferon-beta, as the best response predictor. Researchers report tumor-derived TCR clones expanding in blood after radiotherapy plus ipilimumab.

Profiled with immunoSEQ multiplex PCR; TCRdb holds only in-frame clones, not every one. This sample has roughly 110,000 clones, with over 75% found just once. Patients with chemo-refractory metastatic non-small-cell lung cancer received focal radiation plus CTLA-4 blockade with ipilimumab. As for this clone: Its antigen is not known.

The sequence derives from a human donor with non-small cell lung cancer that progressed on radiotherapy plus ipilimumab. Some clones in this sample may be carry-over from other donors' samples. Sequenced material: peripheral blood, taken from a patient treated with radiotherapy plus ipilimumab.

The CDR3 DNA reads TGCAGTGCGAGGGACCTTGTAGCTTTCTTT. It is translated as CSARDLVAFF. This chain links TRBV20-1 with TRBJ1-1; a weak D match, TRBD1 (5 bases). The CDR3 length is 10 residues. V lost 6 bases and J lost 10, with 12 bases in between. Germline V gives CDR1 DFQATT, CDR2 SNEGSKA (reference sequence).